The 12 T cell receptor beta chains below were found in one sample sequenced in a study of cytomegalovirus exposure and HLA in healthy donors. Primers included in the PCR were 60 Vbeta and 13 Jbeta primers. Profiling relied on immunoSEQ multiplex PCR, and the TCRdb table lists in-frame clones only, not all of them. The sample lists roughly 130,000 clones, roughly three quarters occurring once. Source material: PBMCs. The receptor source for this set is a female donor in good health and CMV-seronegative.

On this clone: The sample carries other DNA sequences with the same CDR3. The chain recombines TRBV29-1 with TRBJ2-1, with 8 bases lining up with TRBD2. CDR1 is SQVTM and CDR2 is ANQGSEA in the germline V gene. CDR3 length equals 12 residues. J gave up 4 bases and V 4 bases, and 0 bases lay outside the gene matches. CDR3 loop: CSVGGGYNEQFF. CDR3 sequence (DNA): TGCAGCGTTGGCGGGGGGTACAATGAGCAGTTCTTC.

This CDR3 reads CASRADGGANEKLFF. CDR3 DNA: TGTGCCAGCAGGGCAGACGGTGGGGCGAATGAAAAACTGTTTTTT. The J gene is TRBJ1-4, the V gene TRBV6-1; D perhaps matches TRBD1 (5 bases). This CDR3 is 15 amino acids long. V lost 6 bases and J 5 bases, leaving 16 bases between the germline ends. Germline V gene data show CDR1 as MNHNS and CDR2 as SASEGT.

This clone was picked up one time. The V and J genes are TRBV10-3 and TRBJ2-3; 8 bases match TRBD1. The germline gives CDR1 ENHRY, CDR2 SYGVKD. The trim removed 2 bases at V and 2 bases at J, leaving 6 bases unmatched. This CDR3 comprises 16 residues. The CDR3: CAISEVNRGSTDTQYF. CDR3 sequence (DNA): TGTGCCATCAGTGAGGTGAACAGGGGGTCCACAGATACGCAGTATTTT.

V and J are TRBV9 and TRBJ2-1; weak D call: TRBD2 (6 bases). CDR3 size: 13 residues. Per germline, CDR1 SGDLS and CDR2 YYNGEE. Trimming left V 1 base short and J 15 bases short, with 17 bases between. The CDR3 sequence is CASSVKEGLPRFF. CDR3 nucleotide sequence: TGTGCCAGCAGCGTAAAGGAGGGGCTCCCGCGGTTCTTC. Filled out from reference TRBV9 and TRBJ2-1, the complete variable domain reads DSGVTQTPKHLITATGQRVTLRCSPRSGDLSVYWYQQSLDQGLQFLIQYYNGEERAKGNILERFSAQQFPDLHSELNLSSLELGDSALYFCASSVKEGLPRFFGPGTRLTVL.

The chain employs TRBV5-1 and TRBJ2-5; TRBD2 might be the D (5 bases). Germline V gene sequence: CDR1 SGHRS, CDR2 YFSETQ. V was trimmed by 4 bases and J by 2 bases, leaving 12 bases between them. The CDR3 runs 14 residues. The CDR3 is CASSPQGGQETQYF. In nucleotides, the CDR3 is TGCGCCAGCAGCCCCCAAGGAGGACAAGAGACCCAGTACTTC.

V is TRBV4-1 and J is TRBJ2-5; the match to TRBD1 covers 11 bases. The J call may be mistaken, given a closer DNA end match to TRBJ2-7. The CDR3 is 14 amino acids. Per the germline V gene, CDR1 is MGHRA and CDR2 is YSYEKL. The CDR3 DNA is TGCGCCAGCAGCCACGGACAGGGGGCCCGCGAGCAGTACTTC. It yields the protein CASSHGQGAREQYF.

This clone came up a few times. The chain has TRBV25-1 and TRBJ1-4; tentatively, D is TRBD1 (6 bases). V was shortened by 4 bases and J by 3 bases, with 12 bases between the two germline ends. Germline assignment: CDR1 MGHDK and CDR2 SYGVNS. The CDR3 runs 15 residues. The CDR3 spells CASSGATGSNEKLFF. The CDR3 region has the DNA TGTGCCAGCAGTGGGGCGACAGGTTCTAATGAAAAACTGTTTTTT.

The V and J genes are TRBV5-6 and TRBJ2-5; tentatively, D is TRBD1 (6 bases). V lost 4 bases to trimming and J lost 3 bases, with 16 bases between them. This CDR3 region has 15 residues. The germline V gene has CDR1 SGHDT and CDR2 YYEEEE. The CDR3 sequence is CASSLPGDTKETQYF. The CDR3, as DNA: TGTGCCAGCAGCCTCCCCGGGGACACGAAAGAGACCCAGTACTTC.

This clone was counted only a few times. This rearrangement joins TRBV2 to TRBJ1-1, with D possibly matching TRBD1 (5 bases). The CDR3 length is 13 residues. Trimming left V 8 bases short and J 1 base short, with 11 bases between. The germline gives CDR1 SNHLY, CDR2 FYNNEI. The CDR3, as DNA: TGTGCCAGCCCCCGGACACCGAACACTGAAGCTTTCTTT. Translated: CASPRTPNTEAFF.

J is TRBJ2-7 and V is TRBV10-3; 9 bases align to TRBD1. J gave up 0 bases and V 10 bases, and 7 bases lay outside the gene matches. The germline V gene encodes CDR1 ENHRY and CDR2 SYGVKD. The CDR3 consists of 14 residues. Written as DNA, the CDR3 is TGTGCCACAAAAACAGGGGGCAACTCCTACGAGCAGTACTTC. Translated, it gives CATKTGGNSYEQYF.

The CDR3 here is CASSYSSSGAEAFF. In DNA form, the CDR3 reads TGTGCCAGCAGTTACTCCTCCTCAGGTGCTGAAGCTTTCTTT. The chain has TRBV6-5 and TRBJ1-1; no clear D. V gave up 0 bases and J gave up 6 bases, with 11 bases separating them. Germline loops: CDR1 MNHEY, CDR2 SVGAGI. The CDR3 is 14 amino acids.

The chain recombines TRBV5-1 with TRBJ2-1; D unresolved. CDR3 size: 17 residues. With 2 bases removed from V and 1 base from J, the gap between germline ends came to 16 bases. The germline V gene encodes CDR1 SGHRS and CDR2 YFSETQ. The CDR3 reads CASSFGSADLSYNEQFF. CDR3 nucleotides: TGCGCCAGCAGCTTTGGATCGGCAGACTTATCCTACAATGAGCAGTTCTTC.